The present entry profiles one T cell receptor beta chain with its context. The antigen is undetermined. Germline and junction disagree at one end, which may indicate a read error. The template for TCR beta VDJ and CDR3 sequence profiling was genomic DNA. Via MiXCR, TCRdb re-called the reads, giving one row per CDR3 protein. Of 200,000 to 250,000 distinct CDR3 sequences listed, 61% are singletons. CDR1 and CDR2 (germline): SNHLY, FYNNEI. This CDR3 has 16 residues. This entry is derived from a study of CD8+CD57+ T cells in acquired aplastic anemia. Study as a whole: An average of roughly 3 ug of DNA was obtained from sorted CD4+ and CD8+ cells. Healthy donors yielded about 10.8 million CD4+ cell reads on average.

Study-wide findings and caveats: Patients and controls shared some 30 CD8+ CDR3 sequences.

Sequenced input: sorted CD4+, CD8+, or CD8+CD57+ T cells (not recorded which) from PBMCs. The chain couples TRBV2 to TRBJ1-6; 10 nucleotides align to TRBD1. The sequence came from a human donor in good health. CDR3 in DNA: TGCGCCAGCAGTGATGGGACAGGGGATAGAAATTCACCCCTCCACTTT. This encodes CASSDGTGDRNSPLHF.